The following is a T cell receptor (beta chain) sequence with its context. Its antigen is still unknown. Clones were sequenced by immunoSEQ multiplex PCR, and TCRdb holds only the in-frame ones, with some missing. The data contain about 70,000 clones, over 70% of them singletons. Trimming took 3 bases from V and 4 from J; bases not matched to a gene: 11. The germline CDR1 and CDR2 sequences are SNHLY and FYNNEI. This CDR3 contains 19 residues. Viral peptide pool expansion of antigen-specific CD4+ T cells preceded sequencing in the ViraFEST assay. Culture proceeded for about ten days, and CD4+ T cells were then isolated. Nucleocapsid antibodies stayed negative before and after vaccination, showing no earlier SARS-CoV-2 infection. It was with approximately 9.6 IU/ml IL-2 and about 10 ug/ml peptides that a few million PBMC per well were cultured. The data stem from a study of vaccination effects on CD4 cells after COVID-19. General study results and limits: Within healthy vaccinees, only 1 of 255 vaccine-induced clones displayed cross-reactivity with common cold coronaviruses. The authors studied few convalescent patients and collected no early post-infection timepoints. Late in the post-vaccination period, infection-induced and vaccine-induced clones underwent marked clonal contraction.

This rearrangement joins TRBV2 to TRBJ2-5, with 16 nucleotides matching TRBD2. The TCR comes from a human donor who received a COVID-19 vaccine. The specimen was CD4+ T cells from PBMCs cultured with SARS-CoV-2 spike peptides, collected before COVID-19 vaccination. In DNA, the CDR3 is TGTGCCAGCAGTGACTCCGGGACTAGCGGGGGGGCGATACGAGAGACCCAGTACTTC. It specifies CASSDSGTSGGAIRETQYF.